These T cell receptor beta chains were read from a single sample in a study of cytomegalovirus exposure and HLA in healthy donors. TCRdb's table, derived via immunoSEQ multiplex PCR, lists solely in-frame clones and lacks some. Of about 130,000 clones in the sample, approximately 74% were seen once. Material: PBMCs. The source of these receptors is a male donor in good health and CMV-seronegative. Each CDR3 is given with its conserved first and last residue. A D gene is named only where the DNA matches it firmly. Only some rows state a clone size, as once, few, many or a class for expanded clones.

clone_size | j_call | d_call | v_call | cdr3_nt | cdr3_aa
few | TRBJ2-3 | - | TRBV7-3 | TGTGCCAGCAGCTTAGCAGGGTTAGATACGCAGTATTTT | CASSLAGLDTQYF
few | TRBJ1-4 | - | TRBV27 | TGTGCCAGCACATCTACAGGGTTTGGTAATGAAAAACTGTTTTTT | CASTSTGFGNEKLFF
- | TRBJ2-5 | - | TRBV5-5 | TGTGCCAGCAGCTCACGACAGGCCAGGTACCAAGAGACCCAGTACTTC | CASSSRQARYQETQYF
- | TRBJ2-5 | - | TRBV19 | TGTGCCAGTAGTATAGGAGGGATGGAGACCCAGTACTTC | CASSIGGMETQYF
- | TRBJ2-1 | TRBD2 | TRBV19 | TGTGCCAGTAGAACCGGGACTAGCGGGTACAATGAGCAGTTCTTC | CASRTGTSGYNEQFF
- | TRBJ2-7 | - | TRBV4-3 | TGCGCCAGCAGCCCCTCCTCTAGCGCGGGGTCCTACGAGCAGTACTTC | CASSPSSSAGSYEQYF
few | TRBJ2-7 | - | TRBV28 | TGTGCCAGCAGTTTACGGGGGTTCGAGTACGAGCAGTACTTC | CASSLRGFEYEQYF
- | TRBJ1-6 | - | TRBV6-5 | TGTGCCAGCAGTTATGAAGCAGGGAGGGATTCACCCCTCCACTTT | CASSYEAGRDSPLHF
- | TRBJ1-6 | - | TRBV7-2 | TGTGCCAGCAGCTTCGGCGGGTATAATTCACCCCTCCACTTT | CASSFGGYNSPLHF
- | TRBJ2-7 | TRBD2 | TRBV7-8 | TGTGCCAGCAGATCTAGCGGGGCCTACGAGCAGTACTTC | CASRSSGAYEQYF
- | TRBJ2-7 | - | TRBV27 | TGTGCCAGCAGTCCCACCGTACCCGGGAGCAGCTTCTACGAGCAGTACTTC | CASSPTVPGSSFYEQYF
- | TRBJ1-2 | TRBD1 | TRBV7-2 | TGTGCCAGCAGCCGAACGGGACAGTCGAGTCGCTACACCTTC | CASSRTGQSSRYTF
- | TRBJ1-2 | - | TRBV6-1 | TGTGCCAGCAGTGCGTTAGACAGCGGGTACACCTTC | CASSALDSGYTF
- | TRBJ2-5 | TRBD2 | TRBV18 | TGTGCCAGCTCCCCCCTCTCATTAGCGGGAGGGCCGGGTCAAGAGACCCAGTACTTC | CASSPLSLAGGPGQETQYF
- | TRBJ2-1 | TRBD2 | TRBV18 | TGTGCCAGCTCACCGACGATAGCGGGAGCCTACAATGAGCAGTTCTTC | CASSPTIAGAYNEQFF
- | TRBJ2-5 | - | TRBV5-4 | TGTGCCAGCAGCCGGGACGACAGGATGTTGGAGACCCAGTACTTC | CASSRDDRMLETQYF
- | TRBJ2-2 | TRBD2 | TRBV7-6 | TGTGCCAGCAGCCCCCGACTAGCGGGAGGGACCGGGGAGCTGTTTTTT | CASSPRLAGGTGELFF
- | TRBJ2-1 | TRBD1 | TRBV7-8 | TGTGCCAGCAGCTTCGCAGGGGGTAATGAGCAGTTCTTC | CASSFAGGNEQFF
- | TRBJ1-5 | TRBD1 | TRBV6-6 | TGTGCCAGCAGTTCGATGGACAGGGGGCCCAATCAGCCCCAGCATTTT | CASSSMDRGPNQPQHF
- | TRBJ1-5 | - | TRBV5-1 | TGCGCCAGCAGCTTGGCCGGAGGGCCCAATCAGCCCCAGCATTTT | CASSLAGGPNQPQHF
- | TRBJ2-2 | - | TRBV5-5 | TGTGCCAGCAGCAGGGGGACGCGAACCGGGGAGCTGTTTTTT | CASSRGTRTGELFF
once | TRBJ1-2 | TRBD1 | TRBV19 | TGTGCCAGTAGCGTACAGGGGCGCGGCTATGGCTACACCTTC | CASSVQGRGYGYTF
- | TRBJ2-3 | - | TRBV10-2 | TGCGCCAGCAGCGGCCTTGGCAGGGGATCAACAGATACGCAGTATTTT | CASSGLGRGSTDTQYF
- | TRBJ2-5 | - | TRBV2 | TGTGCCAGCACGGGGTGGGAGACCCAGTACTTC | CASTGWETQYF
- | TRBJ2-7 | - | TRBV10-3 | TGTGCCATCAGTGAGCAGGAGGGAAGCTCCTACGAGCAGTACTTC | CAISEQEGSSYEQYF
- | TRBJ1-1 | - | TRBV29-1 | TGCAGCTCCAGAGATCCTAGGAACACTGAAGCTTTCTTT | CSSRDPRNTEAFF
once | TRBJ2-3 | - | TRBV5-4 | TGTGCCAGCAGCTTGGGCGGGCCGGGCACAGATACGCAGTATTTT | CASSLGGPGTDTQYF
few | TRBJ1-4 | - | TRBV28 | TGTGCCAGCAGTCCCCAGGGGCTTCATGAAAAACTGTTTTTT | CASSPQGLHEKLFF
- | TRBJ2-1 | - | TRBV23-1 | TGCGCCAGCAGTCAATCGAACCCTAGGGGCCGCGCCAATGAGCAGTTCTTC | CASSQSNPRGRANEQFF
- | TRBJ2-7 | TRBD2 | TRBV5-6 | TGTGCCAGCAGCCACCCTCCCGGACTAGCGGGAGTAGACGAGCAGTACTTC | CASSHPPGLAGVDEQYF
- | TRBJ1-2 | - | TRBV28 | TGTGCCAGCAGTCCAGGGACTGTGGATGGCTACACCTTC | CASSPGTVDGYTF
- | TRBJ2-7 | TRBD1 | TRBV11-2 | TGTGCCAGCAGGAGGGGGCGGTACGAGCAGTACTTC | CASRRGRYEQYF
few | TRBJ1-5 | - | TRBV4-2 | TGTGCCAGCAGCCAGAACAGGGCCCGCGACCAGCCCCAGCATTTT | CASSQNRARDQPQHF
- | TRBJ2-3 | - | TRBV28 | TGTGCCAGCAGTCATCGGACTCCACCCAGCACAGATACGCAGTATTTT | CASSHRTPPSTDTQYF
- | TRBJ2-2 | - | TRBV14 | TGTGCCAGCAGCCCAACAGGGTTGGGCGGGGAGCTGTTTTTT | CASSPTGLGGELFF
few | TRBJ2-2 | TRBD1 | TRBV5-1 | TGCGCCAGCAGCTCCGGACAGGCTAACACCGGGGAGCTGTTTTTT | CASSSGQANTGELFF
- | TRBJ2-5 | TRBD2 | TRBV19 | TGTGCCAGTAGTATAGCCCTTAGCGGGGGAAGGGAGACCCAGTACTTC | CASSIALSGGRETQYF
- | TRBJ1-1 | TRBD1 | TRBV5-5 | TGTGCCAGCAGCTTCCCCGGGACAGGGACTATGAACACTGAAGCTTTCTTT | CASSFPGTGTMNTEAFF
- | TRBJ1-1 | - | TRBV7-9 | TGTGCCAGCAGCTTAGGAAGCATGCCTATGAACACTGAAGCTTTCTTT | CASSLGSMPMNTEAFF
- | TRBJ2-1 | TRBD1 | TRBV27 | TGTGCCAGCAGTTTATTAAAGGGGGACAGGGGGTCTTCCAATGAGCAGTTCTTC | CASSLLKGDRGSSNEQFF
- | TRBJ1-2 | TRBD1 | TRBV28 | TGTGCCAGCCTTTCCTGGGCGACAGGGAACTATGGCTACACCTTC | CASLSWATGNYGYTF
once | TRBJ1-4 | TRBD1 | TRBV7-8 | TGTGCCAGCAGCTCGGACAGGGCAACTAATGAAAAACTGTTTTTT | CASSSDRATNEKLFF
- | TRBJ1-3 | - | TRBV7-2 | TGTGCCAGCAGCTTATACTCTTCTGGAAACACCATATATTTT | CASSLYSSGNTIYF